These 10 T cell receptor beta chains originate from one sample sequenced in a study of blood T cell repertoires in COVID-19. Libraries were prepared by immunoSEQ multiplex PCR; TCRdb keeps only in-frame clonotypes and omits some of them. The sample contains 95,000 to 100,000 clones, around 84% of which appear only once. Sequencing used peripheral blood. The source of these receptors is a woman aged 65 to 85 with active or convalescent COVID-19.

This rearrangement joins TRBV19 to TRBJ2-3; D gene uncertain. The V end was cut by 4 bases, the J end by 4 bases, with 9 bases between. CDR1 is LNHDA and CDR2 is SQIVND in the germline V gene (reference sequence). There are 13 residues in the CDR3. CDR3 in DNA: TGTGCCAGTAGTACCGCGGTATCAGATACGCAGTATTTT. This gives the protein CASSTAVSDTQYF.

This chain uses TRBV28 with TRBJ2-2; TRBD2 matches 10 bases. The CDR3 totals 15 residues. V shed 2 bases and J 4 bases; nucleotides not matched to a gene: 1. CDR1 and CDR2 from the germline V gene are MDHEN and SYDVKM. CDR3 DNA: TGTGCCAGCAGTTTAGGACTAGCGGCCACCGGGGAGCTGTTTTTT. Translation gives CASSLGLAATGELFF. Full variable domain (remainder filled in from reference TRBV28 and TRBJ2-2): DVKVTQSSRYLVKRTGEKVFLECVQDMDHENMFWYRQDPGLGLRLIYFSYDVKMKEKGDIPEGYSVSREKKERFSLILESASTNQTSMYLCASSLGLAATGELFFGEGSRLTVL.

CDR3 sequence: CASSLLTLCPYEQYF. The DNA of the CDR3 is TGTGCCAGCAGCCTCCTAACGTTGTGTCCGTACGAGCAGTACTTC. The V call is TRBV7-4, the J call TRBJ2-7; D call uncertain. The CDR3 spans 15 residues. The V end lost 5 bases, the J end lost 4 bases, and 18 bases lay between the germline ends. The germline V gene encodes CDR1 SGHVT and CDR2 SQSDAQ. The whole variable domain, filled in from reference TRBV7-4 and TRBJ2-7, reads GAGVSQSPRYKVAKRGRDVALRCDSISGHVTLYWYRQTLGQGSEVLTYSQSDAQRDKSGRPSGRFSAERPERSVSTLKIQRTEQGDSAVYLCASSLLTLCPYEQYFGPGTRLTVT.

V is TRBV10-3 and J is TRBJ1-4, with D hard to call. The CDR3 contains 13 residues. V was shortened by 6 bases and J by 4 bases, with 9 bases between the two germline ends. CDR1 is ENHRY, CDR2 SYGVKD, per germline. CDR3 sequence: CAIRPGLNEKLFF. As DNA, the CDR3 is TGTGCCATCAGGCCAGGCCTTAATGAAAAACTGTTTTTT.

The chain combines TRBV5-1 with TRBJ2-5, with a possible D match to TRBD1 (6 bases). Trimming removed 5 bases at V and 5 bases at J, with 13 bases between. CDR1 is SGHRS and CDR2 is YFSETQ in the germline V gene. This CDR3 is 13 amino acids long. The DNA for the CDR3 is TGCGCCAGCAGAACGCAGGGGACGGAGACCCAGTACTTC. Amino acid sequence: CASRTQGTETQYF.

This clone was seen a single time. The chain carries TRBV5-1 and TRBJ1-2; D not resolved. The length of the CDR3 is 15 residues. Deletions cut 2 bases from V and 3 bases from J, with 14 bases between. Germline V gives CDR1 SGHRS, CDR2 YFSETQ. The CDR3: CASSLERSAYYGYTF. The CDR3 DNA reads TGCGCCAGCAGCTTAGAGAGAAGTGCCTACTATGGCTACACCTTC. Full variable domain (outside the CDR3, taken from reference TRBV5-1 and TRBJ1-2): KAGVTQTPRYLIKTRGQQVTLSCSPISGHRSVSWYQQTPGQGLQFLFEYFSETQRNKGNFPGRFSGRQFSNSRSEMNVSTLELGDSALYLCASSLERSAYYGYTFGSGTRLTVV.

The rearrangement links TRBV9 to TRBJ1-2; D gene unclear. V was shortened by 4 bases and J by 1 base, with 11 bases between the two germline ends. CDR1 is SGDLS and CDR2 is YYNGEE in the germline V gene. This CDR3 comprises 14 residues. CDR3 sequence: CASSRSGGNYGYTF. DNA for the CDR3: TGTGCCAGCAGCCGTAGTGGCGGTAACTATGGCTACACCTTC.

This chain links TRBV11-2 with TRBJ2-3, with TRBD1 matching over 8 bases. V dropped 4 bases and J dropped 3; count of bases not matched to a gene: 6. The CDR3 loop spans 15 amino acids. Germline V gene sequence: CDR1 SGHAT, CDR2 FQNNGV. CDR3 sequence reads: CASSSGQGWTDTQYF. The CDR3 nucleotides read TGTGCCAGCAGCTCCGGACAGGGTTGGACAGATACGCAGTATTTT.

This clone was detected only once. V is TRBV15 and J is TRBJ2-5; D uncertain. CDR1 and CDR2 (germline): LNHNV, YYDKDF (reference sequence). With 1 base removed from V and 5 bases from J, the gap between germline ends came to 8 bases. The CDR3 consists of 13 residues. CDR3: CATSRGSEETQYF. The CDR3 DNA reads as TGTGCCACCAGCAGAGGGAGTGAGGAGACCCAGTACTTC.

The gene calls are TRBV5-5 and TRBJ1-2; 8 positions agree with TRBD1. CDR1 is SGHKS and CDR2 is YYEKEE in the germline V gene (reference sequence). This CDR3 region has 16 residues. J lost 3 bases, V lost 3 bases, and 10 bases had no gene match. This CDR3 reads CASSWAAGGTDYGYTF. The DNA of the CDR3 is TGTGCCAGCAGCTGGGCCGCAGGGGGCACGGACTATGGCTACACCTTC.